One sample yielded the 6 T cell receptor beta chains listed below, sequenced in a study of shared clonotypes between healthy human individuals (TCRdb year 2020). Library preparation was by the immunoSEQ multiplex PCR assay. This is the immuneACCESS table as TCRdb keeps it, with only in-frame sequences that have V and J called. A part of the clones is gone; compared with another copy, unresolved V genes explain less than half, and the rest is unexplained. The sample table lists 230,000 or so clones, over 60% of them with a count of one. The ten largest account for around 10% of the sample. Sequencing input: memory CD4+ T cells sorted from blood. In light of the paper, this sample's cell subset or site label describes: CD45RA-negative fraction. The receptors were sampled from a man younger than 40 in good health.

This clone was observed a handful of times. V usage is TRBV18 and J usage is TRBJ2-6; tentative D call: TRBD2 (6 bases). The germline V gene has CDR1 KGHSH and CDR2 LQKENI. The V and J ends lost 3 bases and 1 base respectively, with 19 bases between them. The CDR3 sequence is 19 residues long. The DNA of the CDR3 is TGTGCCAGCTCACCCTCCTCCGGGGGTTGGGGTTCTGGGGCCAACGTCCTGACTTTC. Protein sequence: CASSPSSGGWGSGANVLTF.

The gene calls are TRBV18 and TRBJ2-2; 7 bases line up with TRBD1. CDR1 is KGHSH and CDR2 is LQKENI in the germline V gene. After removal of 3 bases from V and 5 bases from J, the junction contained 3 bases not matched to a gene. The CDR3 totals 14 residues. As DNA, the CDR3 is TGTGCCAGCTCACCGCTACAGGGGACCGGGGAGCTGTTTTTT. Translating gives CASSPLQGTGELFF.

This chain uses TRBV6-1 with TRBJ2-5; 7 bases are shared with TRBD1. The germline V gene encodes CDR1 MNHNS and CDR2 SASEGT. This CDR3 comprises 13 residues. After removal of 10 bases from V and 5 bases from J, the junction contained 10 bases not matched to a gene. The CDR3 DNA sequence: TGTGCCACTAACAGGGGCGTACGGGAGACCCAGTACTTC. This encodes CATNRGVRETQYF.

This clone was detected only a few times. Other DNA sequences within the sample encode an identical CDR3. The V call is TRBV5-1, the J call TRBJ2-2, with D unresolved. Trimming took off 0 bases at V and 6 bases at J, with 6 bases between the two ends. Germline CDR1 is SGHRS and CDR2 is YFSETQ. The CDR3 has 13 amino acids. This CDR3 is CASSLGAAGELFF. CDR3 nucleotide sequence: TGCGCCAGCAGCTTGGGGGCAGCCGGGGAGCTGTTTTTT.

This clone appeared a few times. Other DNA sequences in the sample encode the same CDR3. The rearrangement joins TRBV5-4 to TRBJ1-1; D may be TRBD1 (5 bases). The V end lost 4 bases, the J end lost 0 bases, and 10 bases lay between the germline ends. This CDR3 comprises 14 residues. Germline CDR1 SGHNT, CDR2 YYREEE (reference sequence). The CDR3 spells CASSLGGLNTEAFF. In DNA form, the CDR3 reads TGTGCCAGCAGCCTCGGGGGATTGAACACTGAAGCTTTCTTT.

The J gene is TRBJ2-5, the V gene TRBV7-6, with TRBD2 matching 12 bases. Germline V lookup: CDR1 SGHVS, CDR2 FNYEAQ. The trim removed 2 bases at V and 5 bases at J, leaving 6 bases unmatched. The length of the CDR3 is 16 residues. The CDR3 DNA follows: TGTGCCAGCAGCTTATCTAGCGGGAGGGCTGGGGAGACCCAGTACTTC. This codes for CASSLSSGRAGETQYF. The full variable domain, in which reference TRBV7-6 and TRBJ2-5 provide the parts outside the CDR3, is GAGVSQSPRYKVTKRGQDVALRCDPISGHVSLYWYRQALGQGPEFLTYFNYEAQQDKSGLPNDRFSAERPEGSISTLTIQRTEQRDSAMYRCASSLSSGRAGETQYFGPGTRLLVL.